The rows below give T cell receptor beta chains drawn from one sample of a study of T cells of healthy individuals. TCRdb reprocessed the 5' RACE reads via MiXCR and lists one record per CDR3 protein. The table shows under 70,000 distinct CDR3 sequences, with roughly 14% occurring only once. Receptor source: a human donor in good health. Each CDR3 is given with its conserved first and last residue. Fields, in order: D gene, V gene, J gene, clone size, CDR3 protein, CDR3 DNA. D genes are given only for firm matches. Clone size is stated in some rows and not others, as once, few, many or a class when expanded.

TRBD1,TRBV3-1,TRBJ1-4,-,CASSPFRTGSNEKLFF,TGTGCCAGCAGCCCTTTCCGGACAGGGTCTAATGAAAAACTGTTTTTT
-,TRBV7-2,TRBJ2-3,many,CASSPGTSTDTQYF,TGTGCCAGCAGCCCCGGGACGAGCACAGATACGCAGTATTTT
-,TRBV7-3,TRBJ2-2,few,CASSLGRPTGARTTGELFF,TGTGCCAGCAGCTTAGGCAGGCCGACTGGCGCCCGGACCACCGGGGAGCTGTTTTTT
-,TRBV7-2,TRBJ2-2,-,CASTVNTGELFF,TGTGCCAGCACGGTGAACACCGGGGAGCTGTTTTTT
-,TRBV7-8,TRBJ2-3,many,CASSLVPWGGAEYRPDTQYF,TGTGCCAGCAGCTTAGTTCCGTGGGGGGGGGCAGAATATCGTCCAGATACGCAGTATTTT
-,TRBV12-3/TRBV12-4,TRBJ1-6,-,CASSSRMPPLHF,TGTGCCAGCAGTTCGAGGATGCCACCCCTCCACTTT
-,TRBV10-3,TRBJ1-4,-,CAISDRDRSTNEKLFF,TGTGCCATCAGTGACCGGGACCGCTCAACTAATGAAAAACTGTTTTTT
-,TRBV20-1,TRBJ2-7,many,CSARDRRGYSYEQYF,TGCAGTGCTAGAGATCGCAGGGGCTATAGCTACGAGCAGTACTTC
-,TRBV10-3,TRBJ1-3,many,CAISESGSSGNTIYF,TGTGCCATCAGTGAGTCGGGCAGCTCTGGAAACACCATATATTTT
TRBD2,TRBV7-2,TRBJ2-6,-,CASSARTSGRKTGANVLTF,TGTGCCAGCAGCGCGCGGACTAGCGGGAGGAAAACTGGGGCCAACGTCCTGACTTTC
TRBD2,TRBV10-3,TRBJ2-1,many,CATRLAGEGNEQFF,TGTGCCACTCGACTAGCGGGAGAGGGCAATGAGCAGTTCTTC
TRBD1,TRBV11-2,TRBJ2-5,-,CASSLTGGLSQETQYF,TGTGCCAGCAGCTTAACAGGGGGCCTGTCTCAAGAGACCCAGTACTTC
-,TRBV2,TRBJ1-2,-,CARAVVGEYGYTF,TGTGCCAGAGCTGTGGTGGGGGAGTATGGCTACACCTTC
-,TRBV5-1,TRBJ1-3,few,CASSDPSGNTIYF,TGCGCCAGCAGCGACCCCTCGGGAAACACCATATATTTT
TRBD1,TRBV20-1,TRBJ2-5,-,CSADDTGGETQYF,TGCAGTGCTGACGACACAGGGGGGGAGACCCAGTACTTC
-,TRBV12-3/TRBV12-4,TRBJ2-1,few,CASSRAPGSYNEQFF,TGTGCCAGCAGTAGAGCACCAGGGTCGTACAATGAGCAGTTCTTC
TRBD1,TRBV6-1,TRBJ2-1,-,CASSPRDRGDWFF,TGTGCCAGCAGTCCCCGGGACAGGGGGGATTGGTTCTTC
TRBD1,TRBV7-2,TRBJ1-5,few,CASSVGQGKQPQHF,TGTGCCAGCAGCGTAGGACAGGGAAAACAGCCCCAGCATTTT
TRBD2,TRBV7-2,TRBJ2-3,few,CASSLSAASGIDTQYF,TGTGCCAGCAGCCTAAGTGCGGCTAGCGGGATAGATACGCAGTATTTT
TRBD1,TRBV15,TRBJ1-5,-,CATSRDGQGGQPQHF,TGTGCCACCAGCAGAGATGGACAGGGGGGCCAGCCCCAGCATTTT
TRBD2,TRBV7-6,TRBJ2-1,once,CASSFDASGRGYMTSYNEQFF,TGTGCCAGCAGCTTTGACGCTAGCGGGAGGGGGTACATGACCTCCTACAATGAGCAGTTCTTC
-,TRBV6-1,TRBJ1-5,few,CASSDLWGLHDSNQPQHF,TGTGCCAGCAGTGACCTTTGGGGTCTTCACGATAGCAATCAGCCCCAGCATTTT
TRBD1,TRBV29-1,TRBJ2-7,many,CSVGVRGSYEQYF,TGCAGCGTTGGTGTCAGGGGGTCCTACGAGCAGTACTTC
-,TRBV30,TRBJ1-1,-,CAHDGGTGTEAFF,TGTGCCCACGATGGGGGCACGGGCACTGAAGCTTTCTTT